The 10 T cell receptor beta chains reported below all come from one sample, sequenced in a study of T cell responses to AZD1222 COVID-19 vaccine. Sequencing was performed with immunoSEQ multiplex PCR; in TCRdb, only in-frame clones are kept and a portion is missing. The profile shows 140,000 to 150,000 clones, 85% to 95% of them singletons. Sample: peripheral blood, taken after recovery from COVID-19. These TCRs come from an adult who had recovered from COVID-19.

The chain uses TRBV11-2 and TRBJ2-1; 10 bases are a match to TRBD2. Germline CDR1 reads SGHAT; CDR2 reads FQNNGV. The V segment lost 4 bases and the J segment 5 bases; nucleotides outside the gene matches: 17. The CDR3 is 19 residues long. The DNA of the CDR3 is TGTGCCAGCAGCTCCCCGCGGGCCTATAGCGGGAGGCTCCACAATGAGCAGTTCTTC. Its translation is CASSSPRAYSGRLHNEQFF.

The chain has TRBV5-4 and TRBJ2-1; 14 bases align to TRBD2. The V gene end was trimmed by 4 bases and the J gene end by 9 bases; junction bases not matched to a gene: 6. Per the germline V gene, CDR1 is SGHNT and CDR2 is YYREEE (reference sequence). There are 15 residues in the CDR3. For the CDR3, the DNA is TGTGCCAGCAGCCCCGGGACTAGCGGGAGCACTGAGCAGTTCTTC. Translated: CASSPGTSGSTEQFF.

V and J are TRBV4-2 and TRBJ2-5, with D possibly TRBD2 on 6 matching bases. Trimming removed 4 bases at V and 4 bases at J, with 16 bases between. The germline V gene has CDR1 LGHNA and CDR2 YNFKEQ. The CDR3 is 15 amino acids. This chain's CDR3 is CASSRTTSIIETQYF. DNA for the CDR3: TGTGCCAGCAGCCGAACGACTAGTATCATAGAGACCCAGTACTTC.

The chain links TRBV2 to TRBJ1-5, with TRBD1 as a possible D gene (5 bases). V was trimmed by 6 bases and J by 9 bases, leaving 18 bases between them. Germline loops: CDR1 SNHLY, CDR2 FYNNEI. The CDR3 runs to 14 residues. As DNA, the CDR3 is TGTGCCAGCAGACCTGGAGGAGTGGGGCCGCCCCAGCATTTT. It yields the protein CASRPGGVGPPQHF.

The chain is built from TRBV3-1 (or the pseudogene TRBV3-2) and TRBJ2-7, with 16 bases lining up with TRBD2. The germline V gene has CDR1 LGHDT and CDR2 YNNKEL (reference sequence). Germline trimming cut 2 bases from V and 5 bases from J; bases unmatched to any gene: 9. There are 18 residues in the CDR3. The CDR3 DNA reads as TGTGCCAGCAGCCAACCCATGGGACTAGCGGGAGGGCCTGACGAGCAGTACTTC. Translation gives CASSQPMGLAGGPDEQYF.

V and J are TRBV28 and TRBJ1-1; TRBD1 is a possible D gene (5 bases). Trimming stripped 5 bases from V and 1 base from J, with 17 bases between. CDR3 size: 16 residues. The germline CDR1 and CDR2 sequences are MDHEN and SYDVKM. The CDR3 region has the DNA TGTGCCAGCAGTGCTCTCAGGAGCGGGGGGAACACTGAAGCTTTCTTT. Translation: CASSALRSGGNTEAFF.

The chain combines TRBV18 with TRBJ2-7; 7 bases match TRBD1. The CDR3 has 16 amino acids. The V gene end was trimmed by 1 base and the J gene end by 0 bases; junction bases not matched to a gene: 6. Germline loops: CDR1 KGHSH, CDR2 LQKENI. The CDR3 is CASSPLTGPNSYEQYF. The CDR3 DNA sequence: TGTGCCAGCTCACCACTGACAGGGCCCAACTCCTACGAGCAGTACTTC.

The CDR3 reads CASSSPLAGGGLYEQYF. The CDR3 nucleotides are TGTGCCAGCAGCTCCCCTTTAGCGGGAGGGGGATTATACGAGCAGTACTTC. The gene calls are TRBV7-9 and TRBJ2-7, with 11 bases fitting TRBD2. Germline trimming cut 4 bases from V and 4 bases from J; bases unmatched to any gene: 12. This CDR3 region has 17 residues. The germline gives CDR1 SEHNR, CDR2 FQNEAQ (reference sequence).

This clone was found once. The V call is TRBV20-1, the J call TRBJ2-5; D is ambiguous. The CDR3 spans 10 residues. The V gene's germline CDR1 is DFQATT and CDR2 SNEGSKA (reference sequence). V was trimmed by 7 bases and J by 9 bases, leaving 12 bases between them. The CDR3 coding sequence is TGCAGTGGGGCCAAGAAGGCCCAGTACTTC. Amino acid sequence: CSGAKKAQYF.

Turning to this clone: At one end, the junction sequence differs from germline, possibly due to a read error. This sequence joins TRBV2 and TRBJ2-5, with 10 bases fitting TRBD1. CDR3 size: 10 residues. CDR1 is SNHLY and CDR2 is FYNNEI in the germline V gene. CDR3 protein: CASRGTGADF. DNA for the CDR3: TGTGCCAGCAGAGGGACAGGGGCCGACTTC.